The rows below give T cell receptor beta chains drawn from one sample of a study of identical twins. TCRdb re-derived calls from the 5' RACE reads in MiXCR, one entry per CDR3 protein. The data contain 1.5 million to 2 million distinct CDR3 sequences, under 35% of them singletons. The sequenced sample was cord blood. Receptors were obtained from a newborn girl in good health. Each CDR3 is given with its conserved first and last residue. A D gene is named only where the DNA matches it firmly. Where a row states a size, it is once, few, many or the class of an expanded clone; other rows omit it.

j_call	clone_size	d_call	v_call	cdr3_length	cdr3_nt	cdr3_aa
TRBJ1-4	.	TRBD1	TRBV28	13	TGTGCCAGCGAGGGACAGGGCGAAGAAAAACTGTTTTTT	CASEGQGEEKLFF
TRBJ1-1	.	.	TRBV4-1	15	TGCGCCAGCAGCCAAGTGGGGTCGGGCGCCCCTGAAGCTTTCTTT	CASSQVGSGAPEAFF
TRBJ1-2	few	.	TRBV28	13	TGTGCCAGCAGTTTTTGGGGTAACTATGGCTACACCTTC	CASSFWGNYGYTF
TRBJ1-1	few	.	TRBV10-3	13	TGTGCCATCAAGGACAGCCCCAATACTGAAGCTTTCTTT	CAIKDSPNTEAFF
TRBJ2-2	.	TRBD2	TRBV4-2	19	TGTGCCAGCAGCCAAGATCGGGGGGCTAGCGGGGTCCACACCGGGGAGCTGTTTTTT	CASSQDRGASGVHTGELFF
TRBJ1-2	.	.	TRBV20-1	13	TGCAGTGCTAAACGAGGGATGAACTATGGCTACACCTTC	CSAKRGMNYGYTF
TRBJ1-2	.	.	TRBV12-3/TRBV12-4	15	TGTGCCAGCAGTTTGCCAGGGCCTTCTAACCATGGCTACACCTTC	CASSLPGPSNHGYTF
TRBJ2-3	few	TRBD2	TRBV12-3/TRBV12-4	19	TGTGCCAGCAGTTTAATCCCCCCCTTTGGTAGCGGGAGTGGCCATACGCAGTATTTT	CASSLIPPFGSGSGHTQYF
TRBJ2-3	.	.	TRBV4-1	12	TGCTCCAGCAGCCAAGCCCTGGATACGCAGTATTTT	CSSSQALDTQYF
TRBJ2-7	.	TRBD2	TRBV7-9	16	TGTGCCAGCAGCCTACGGGGTAGCGGGTACCCCTACGAGCAGTACTTC	CASSLRGSGYPYEQYF
TRBJ2-7	.	.	TRBV3-1	17	TGTGCCAGCAGCCGCCGCCCCACAGCGAGCTCCTACAATGAGCAGTACTTC	CASSRRPTASSYNEQYF
TRBJ2-6	.	.	TRBV5-1	19	TGCGCCAGCAGCCGAGGGCCTACCTCTAATTACTCTGGGGCCAACGTCCTGACTTTC	CASSRGPTSNYSGANVLTF
TRBJ2-7	few	TRBD1	TRBV20-1	18	TGCAGTGCTAGCCTCCGGCCCCCCGGGACAGGGTACTCCTACGAGCAGTACTTC	CSASLRPPGTGYSYEQYF
TRBJ1-1	few	TRBD1	TRBV7-7	15	TGTGCTAGCAGCCCTCCGACAGGGGACAACACTGAAGCTTTCTTT	CASSPPTGDNTEAFF
TRBJ2-5	.	.	TRBV15	14	TGTGCCACCAGCAGACCCGGGACCACAGAGACCCAGTACTTC	CATSRPGTTETQYF
TRBJ1-2	few	TRBD1	TRBV29-1	13	TGCAGCGTTGAGGCCGGGACAGCTCATGGCTACACCTTC	CSVEAGTAHGYTF
TRBJ2-6	.	TRBD1	TRBV5-1	17	TGCGCCAGCAGCTTGCCGACGACAGGGGTTGGGGCCAACGTCCTGACTTTC	CASSLPTTGVGANVLTF
TRBJ2-1	.	TRBD1	TRBV24-1	15	TGTGCCGCCAGTGATAGGGACAGGGGCTACAATGAGCAGTTCTTC	CAASDRDRGYNEQFF
TRBJ1-2	.	.	TRBV7-7	16	TGTGCTAGCAGCGAAACAGGGATCCCCACTAACTATGGCTACACCTTC	CASSETGIPTNYGYTF
TRBJ1-1	few	.	TRBV6-1	16	TGTGCCAGCAGTGAAGCTCCGGACAGCCCGAACACTGAAGCTTTCTTT	CASSEAPDSPNTEAFF
TRBJ1-4	few	TRBD1	TRBV28	13	TGTGCCATCATCGACAGGGACAATGAAAAACTGTTTTTT	CAIIDRDNEKLFF
TRBJ1-5	.	.	TRBV7-2	14	TGTGCCAGCAGTCGACGTAATAGCAATCAGCCCCAGCATTTT	CASSRRNSNQPQHF
TRBJ2-1	few	TRBD2	TRBV12-3/TRBV12-4	16	TGTGCCAGCAGTTTAAGCGGGGCCCGCTCCTACAATGAGCAGTTCTTC	CASSLSGARSYNEQFF
TRBJ1-6	few	.	TRBV6-6	17	TGTGCCAGCAGGGATAACGCAGGATCTTCCTATAATTCACCCCTCCACTTT	CASRDNAGSSYNSPLHF
TRBJ2-7	many	TRBD2	TRBV7-2	16	TGTGCCAGCAGCTTTATTACTAGCGGACGTACCTACGAGCAGTACTTC	CASSFITSGRTYEQYF
TRBJ2-7	many	.	TRBV4-2	17	TGTGCCAGCAGCCAAGTAAAGCTCCCAGGGGCAAAAAACGAGCAGTACTTC	CASSQVKLPGAKNEQYF
TRBJ1-4	.	.	TRBV2	14	TGTGCCAGCAGATTGGTCAGCACAGATGAAAAACTGTTTTTT	CASRLVSTDEKLFF
TRBJ2-1	.	.	TRBV21-1	12	TGTGCCAGCGGCAAAGGCCATCATGAGCAGTTCTTC	CASGKGHHEQFF
TRBJ2-7	many	.	TRBV24-1	13	TGTGCCACCAGTGATACAGTCTCCTACGAGCAGTACTTC	CATSDTVSYEQYF
TRBJ2-7	.	.	TRBV21-1	16	TGTGCCAGCAGCGAAGTTCCGGACAGGGGGAAAGGCGAGCAGTACTTC	CASSEVPDRGKGEQYF
TRBJ2-4	.	TRBD2	TRBV14	17	TGTGCCAGCAGCCCCTCTAGCGGGGGGTCCCTCTTAAACATTCAGTACTTC	CASSPSSGGSLLNIQYF
TRBJ2-5	.	.	TRBV5-1	13	TGTGCCAGCAGCGGCGGACTATACAATGAGCAGTACTTC	CASSGGLYNEQYF
TRBJ2-3	few	TRBD2	TRBV27	15	TGTGCCAGCAGCCTAACTAGCGGGAGAGGATCTACGCAGTATTTT	CASSLTSGRGSTQYF
TRBJ2-7	many	.	TRBV7-9	14	TGTGCCAGCAGCTTGTCCCTATCTGCCTACGAGCAGTACTTC	CASSLSLSAYEQYF
TRBJ2-7	.	.	TRBV27	13	TGTGCCAGCAGTTTATCGGATGGTGGTGAGCAGTACTTC	CASSLSDGGEQYF
TRBJ2-7	.	TRBD2	TRBV7-2	16	TGTGCCAGCAGCCACCTCGGGGGGGTACAGGGCTACGAGCAGTACTTC	CASSHLGGVQGYEQYF
TRBJ2-7	few	.	TRBV25-1	14	TGTGCCAGCAGCGCCCACCAGGTCCCCTACGAGCAGTACTTC	CASSAHQVPYEQYF
TRBJ2-1	few	TRBD1	TRBV25-1	16	TGTGCCAGCAGTGAATCATGGGACAGGGCCTACAATGAGCAGTTCTTC	CASSESWDRAYNEQFF
TRBJ2-5	.	.	TRBV12-3/TRBV12-4	14	TGTGCCAGCAGGGGCAGGGCGCACCAAGAGACCCAGTACTTC	CASRGRAHQETQYF
TRBJ2-7	few	.	TRBV5-1	15	TGCGCCAGCAGCTTGTTCGCGTTAACGGACAATGAGCAGTACTTC	CASSLFALTDNEQYF
TRBJ2-3	.	.	TRBV20-1	13	TGCAGTGCTAGAATTTTTAGCACAGATACGCAGTATTTT	CSARIFSTDTQYF
TRBJ2-5	few	TRBD1	TRBV27	16	TGTGCCAGCAGTTTCCTCCCGGGACAGCCACAAGAGACCCAGTACTTC	CASSFLPGQPQETQYF
TRBJ1-2	few	.	TRBV10-3	13	TGTGCCATCAGTGACATCTCTAACTATGGCTACACCTTC	CAISDISNYGYTF
TRBJ1-6	.	TRBD1	TRBV6-4	14	TGTGCCAGCAGTGAGACGGACAGGAATTCACCCCTCCACTTT	CASSETDRNSPLHF
TRBJ1-1	.	TRBD1	TRBV5-1	16	TGCGCCAGCAGCCCGGGACAGGGGTCGCCCAACACTGAAGCTTTCTTT	CASSPGQGSPNTEAFF
TRBJ1-1	few	.	TRBV21-1	10	TGTGCCAGCGACAAGAGGGCGGCTTTCTTT	CASDKRAAFF
TRBJ2-5	many	.	TRBV6-5	13	TGTGCCAGCAGTTACGGGACACAAGAGACCCAGTACTTC	CASSYGTQETQYF
TRBJ1-2	many	.	TRBV6-4	13	TGTGCCAGCAGGGCACCGCCAAACTATGGCTACACCTTC	CASRAPPNYGYTF
TRBJ2-7	many	.	TRBV12-3/TRBV12-4	12	TGTGCCAGCAGTTTGAACTACAATGAGCAGTACTTC	CASSLNYNEQYF